This T cell receptor beta chain was found in a study of cytomegalovirus exposure and HLA in healthy donors. General observations from the study: The likely explanation for a cluster of highly shared sequence variants was sequencing artifact.

V gave up 0 bases and J gave up 8 bases, with 11 bases separating them. In germline, CDR1 is SGHKS, CDR2 YYEKEE (reference sequence). The CDR3 sequence is 13 residues long. The PCR was carried out with 60 Vbeta primers and 13 Jbeta primers. TCRdb's table, derived via immunoSEQ multiplex PCR, lists solely in-frame clones and lacks some. The table shows around 190,000 clones, with approximately 82% occurring only once. In the case of this clone: What it recognizes is unknown.

J is TRBJ1-1 and V is TRBV5-5; a possible D gene is TRBD1 (6 bases). This receptor was taken from a girl aged 2-15 years in good health and CMV-seropositive. Sequencing was done on a sample of PBMCs. The CDR3 region is CASSLDRVGEAFF. CDR3 DNA: TGTGCCAGCAGCTTGGACAGGGTTGGAGAAGCTTTCTTT.